A selection of T cell receptor beta chains follows, all from one sample in a study of T cells expressing NK-cell markers. TCRdb re-called the 5' RACE reads and shows each CDR3 protein once, DNA omitted. The listing records about 550,000 distinct CDR3 sequences. The specimen sequenced was blood T cells: a sorted CD56 or NKG2C T cell subset, CD4+ or CD8+ T cells, or bulk PBMC T cells (not recorded which). The receptors derive from a man aged 18 to 35 in good health. The CDR3 runs from the conserved cysteine through the conserved F or W.

length: 12; V: TRBV12-3/TRBV12-4; J: TRBJ2-3; CDR3: CASSPQADTQYF
length: 17; V: TRBV5-1; J: TRBJ2-3; CDR3: CASSLGRTGLKIDTQYF
length: 16; V: TRBV2; J: TRBJ2-5; CDR3: CASRTLRSGRQETQYF
length: 15; V: TRBV29-1; J: TRBJ2-5; CDR3: CSVERGRGIQETQYF
length: 13; V: TRBV5-1; J: TRBJ1-2; CDR3: CASSVEQTQGYTF
length: 11; V: TRBV19; J: TRBJ2-7; CDR3: CASGQVYEQYF
length: 15; V: TRBV15; J: TRBJ1-1; CDR3: CATSRAGGMNTEAFF
length: 14; V: TRBV5-1; J: TRBJ2-1; CDR3: CASTVVTKDGEQFF
length: 18; V: TRBV11-1; J: TRBJ2-1; CDR3: CASSQGTAWVSSYNEQFF
length: 20; V: TRBV5-1; J: TRBJ2-5; CDR3: CASSSSTSGILGGGQETQYF
length: 15; V: TRBV7-9; J: TRBJ2-3; CDR3: CASSQRTGITDTQYF
length: 13; V: TRBV7-9; J: TRBJ1-6; CDR3: CASSLVNDSPLHF
length: 18; V: TRBV6-1; J: TRBJ2-1; CDR3: CASSEGFMAGGSYNEQFF
length: 11; V: TRBV3-1; J: TRBJ2-7; CDR3: CASSQVNEQYF
length: 14; V: TRBV5-5; J: TRBJ2-5; CDR3: CASSWEPQGDTQYF
length: 18; V: TRBV5-1; J: TRBJ2-5; CDR3: CASSRGLAGVPSQETQYF
length: 15; V: TRBV5-1; J: TRBJ2-1; CDR3: CASNPLGTSYNEQFF
length: 14; V: TRBV27; J: TRBJ1-1; CDR3: CASSSILPRAEAFF
length: 16; V: TRBV2; J: TRBJ2-3; CDR3: CASSEGDYTSTDTQYF
length: 18; V: TRBV5-1; J: TRBJ2-1; CDR3: CASSPWTGARTLGNEQFF
length: 13; V: TRBV20-1; J: TRBJ1-1; CDR3: CSAPTAMNTEAFF
length: 13; V: TRBV10-3; J: TRBJ2-7; CDR3: CAILADRDDEQYF
length: 13; V: TRBV7-2; J: TRBJ2-7; CDR3: CASSTGGYREQYF
length: 14; V: TRBV20-1; J: TRBJ1-4; CDR3: CSAAGTSFGEKLFF
length: 12; V: TRBV3-1; J: TRBJ1-6; CDR3: CASSRLGARIHF
length: 16; V: TRBV7-9; J: TRBJ2-1; CDR3: CASSPPSPDSYNEQFF
length: 14; V: TRBV4-1; J: TRBJ1-5; CDR3: CASSREAANQPQHF
length: 15; V: TRBV10-2; J: TRBJ2-5; CDR3: CASSESLAGQETQYF
length: 15; V: TRBV29-1; J: TRBJ1-3; CDR3: CSVLGTGGNGNTIYF